Listed below are T cell receptor beta chains from one sample, sequenced in a study of blood T cell repertoires in COVID-19. The assay was immunoSEQ multiplex PCR, and TCRdb's table has in-frame clones only and misses some. The sample carries around 130,000 clones, more than 70% recorded once. Sequencing was carried out using peripheral blood. The receptor source for this set is a human donor in a cohort sampled during active COVID-19. Both conserved end residues are part of each CDR3. The D gene is left open where the match is weak. Some rows have no size entry. The others give once, few or many, or a class for an expanded clone.

d_call | clone_size | j_call | v_call | cdr3_aa | cdr3_nt
TRBD1 | - | TRBJ1-1 | TRBV27 | CASSSGGAYTEAFF | TGTGCCAGCAGCTCAGGGGGCGCTTACACTGAAGCTTTCTTT
TRBD1 | few | TRBJ1-2 | TRBV16 | CASSLTGFYGYTF | TGTGCCAGCAGCTTGACAGGGTTCTATGGCTACACCTTC
TRBD1 | - | TRBJ2-7 | TRBV4-1 | CASSHGSQGAFYEQYF | TGCGCCAGCAGCCACGGCTCACAGGGGGCATTCTACGAGCAGTACTTC
TRBD1 | - | TRBJ1-1 | TRBV29-1 | CSVQGGRAAFF | TGCAGCGTTCAGGGGGGACGGGCGGCTTTCTTT
- | medium-sized | TRBJ2-7 | TRBV6-6 | CASSPSVGRERYEQYF | TGTGCCAGCAGTCCTTCCGTAGGCCGGGAGAGGTACGAGCAGTACTTC
TRBD1 | few | TRBJ2-5 | TRBV4-1 | CASSPGGETQYF | TGCGCCAGCAGCCCAGGGGGAGAGACCCAGTACTTC
TRBD1 | - | TRBJ2-7 | TRBV30 | CAWSVQGESYEQYF | TGTGCCTGGAGTGTCCAGGGGGAAAGCTACGAGCAGTACTTC
- | - | TRBJ2-2 | TRBV5-6 | CASSLQYRGYGELFF | TGTGCCAGCAGCTTACAGTATAGGGGATACGGGGAGCTGTTTTTT
- | few | TRBJ1-2 | TRBV20-1 | CSAHREYGYTF | TGCAGTGCGCACAGGGAGTATGGCTACACCTTC
TRBD2 | - | TRBJ2-7 | TRBV18 | CASSPQGLAGVRISYEQYF | TGTGCCAGCTCACCACAGGGACTAGCGGGGGTCCGAATCTCCTACGAGCAGTACTTC
TRBD2 | - | TRBJ2-7 | TRBV5-1 | CASSLGLAGVHEQYF | TGCGCCAGCAGCTTGGGACTAGCGGGAGTTCACGAGCAGTACTTC
TRBD1 | - | TRBJ2-2 | TRBV5-4 | CASSLQGAGELFF | TGTGCCAGCAGCTTACAGGGGGCCGGGGAGCTGTTTTTT
- | - | TRBJ1-6 | TRBV27 | CASSGGQAPLHF | TGTGCCAGCAGTGGGGGCCAGGCACCCCTCCACTTT
- | - | TRBJ2-5 | TRBV6-5 | CASVPGEQETQYF | TGTGCCAGCGTCCCAGGGGAACAAGAGACCCAGTACTTC
TRBD2 | - | TRBJ2-1 | TRBV27 | CASSPHSGKSSYNEQFF | TGTGCCAGCAGTCCCCATAGCGGGAAGAGCTCCTACAATGAGCAGTTCTTC
TRBD1 | few | TRBJ1-1 | TRBV28 | CASSLPTGGMNTEAFF | TGTGCCAGCAGTCTTCCAACAGGGGGCATGAACACTGAAGCTTTCTTT
TRBD1 | few | TRBJ1-5 | TRBV6-6 | CASSPQFWTGSGQPQHF | TGTGCCAGCAGTCCGCAATTCTGGACAGGGTCGGGACAGCCCCAGCATTTT
- | few | TRBJ2-7 | TRBV3-1/TRBV3-2 | CASSKTSYEQYF | TGTGCCAGCAGCAAGACTAGTTACGAGCAGTACTTC
TRBD1 | - | TRBJ1-2 | TRBV3-1/TRBV3-2 | CASSQGSGGQATYGYTF | TGTGCCAGCAGCCAAGGTTCGGGGGGACAGGCCACCTATGGCTACACCTTC
TRBD2 | - | TRBJ2-1 | TRBV7-8 | CASLDGAGGGNEQFF | TGTGCCAGCTTAGATGGAGCGGGAGGGGGCAATGAGCAGTTCTTC
- | - | TRBJ2-7 | TRBV5-8 | CATSRGIYEQYF | TGTGCCACCAGCCGGGGGATCTACGAGCAGTACTTC
TRBD1 | - | TRBJ1-5 | TRBV7-6 | CASSPGTGNQPQHF | TGTGCCAGCAGCCCGGGGACAGGGAATCAGCCCCAGCATTTT
TRBD2 | - | TRBJ2-2 | TRBV10-3 | CAASKAGGRETGELFF | TGTGCTGCCTCCAAGGCTGGCGGGAGGGAAACCGGGGAGCTGTTTTTT
- | - | TRBJ2-7 | TRBV11-2 | CASTNRVTQSYEQYF | TGTGCCAGCACCAACAGGGTAACCCAATCCTACGAGCAGTACTTC
TRBD1 | - | TRBJ1-3 | TRBV28 | CASSLFPGTASTGNTIYF | TGTGCCAGCAGTTTATTCCCCGGGACAGCGTCAACTGGAAACACCATATATTTT
- | - | TRBJ2-7 | TRBV6-4 | CASITHPGLADSEQYF | TGTGCCAGCATTACCCATCCTGGCCTAGCTGACTCCGAGCAGTACTTC
- | - | TRBJ1-6 | TRBV11-1 | CASSWGPGYNSPLHF | TGTGCCAGCAGCTGGGGCCCTGGCTATAATTCACCCCTCCACTTT
TRBD2 | - | TRBJ2-6 | TRBV6-4 | CASSDHPGGAGANVLTF | TGTGCCAGCAGTGACCATCCCGGGGGGGCCGGGGCCAACGTCCTGACTTTC
- | - | TRBJ1-1 | TRBV19 | CASSIGPPNTEAFF | TGTGCCAGTAGTATAGGGCCTCCTAACACTGAAGCTTTCTTT
- | - | TRBJ1-1 | TRBV30 | CAWSVRRGTEAFF | TGTGCCTGGAGTGTTCGTCGGGGCACTGAAGCTTTCTTT
TRBD2 | - | TRBJ2-5 | TRBV9 | CASSATGGRGTQYF | TGTGCCAGCAGCGCTACGGGAGGGAGGGGGACCCAGTACTTC
TRBD1 | once | TRBJ1-1 | TRBV10-3 | CAISESRQGFGNTEAFF | TGTGCCATCAGTGAGTCGAGACAGGGGTTTGGGAACACTGAAGCTTTCTTT
TRBD1 | - | TRBJ1-1 | TRBV5-4 | CASSGTENTEAFF | TGTGCCAGCAGCGGGACAGAGAACACTGAAGCTTTCTTT
- | - | TRBJ1-6 | TRBV5-1 | CASRHDGGNSPLHF | TGCGCCAGCAGACACGACGGGGGGAATTCACCCCTCCACTTT
- | - | TRBJ1-3 | TRBV12-2 | CASRLTGDTIYF | TGTGCAAGTCGCTTAACGGGTGACACCATATATTTT
- | - | TRBJ1-4 | TRBV5-1 | CASSLTAGGEKLFF | TGCGCCAGCAGCTTGACTGCGGGAGGTGAAAAACTGTTTTTT
TRBD1 | few | TRBJ1-1 | TRBV7-9 | CASSMGQGWEAFF | TGTGCCAGCAGCATGGGACAGGGCTGGGAAGCTTTCTTT
- | few | TRBJ2-7 | TRBV11-2 | CASSLVPGEQYF | TGTGCCAGCAGCTTAGTCCCCGGCGAGCAGTACTTC
- | once | TRBJ1-2 | TRBV29-1 | CSVPDPQGGAYGYTF | TGCAGCGTCCCCGATCCACAGGGAGGGGCCTATGGCTACACCTTC
TRBD2 | - | TRBJ2-1 | TRBV11-3 | CASSPTSGVNNEQFF | TGTGCCAGCAGCCCTACTAGCGGGGTCAACAATGAGCAGTTCTTC
- | once | TRBJ2-7 | TRBV11-2 | CASSLTRTYEQYF | TGTGCCAGCAGCTTAACCAGGACCTACGAGCAGTACTTC
TRBD2 | - | TRBJ2-7 | TRBV14 | CASSQVAGGQGEQYF | TGTGCCAGCAGCCAGGTAGCGGGAGGGCAAGGCGAGCAGTACTTC
TRBD1 | - | TRBJ2-7 | TRBV4-1 | CASSQDIGTGGHGEQYF | TGCGCCAGCAGCCAAGATATAGGGACAGGGGGCCATGGCGAGCAGTACTTC
TRBD1 | - | TRBJ2-7 | TRBV28 | CASRGQGPFYEQYF | TGTGCCAGCAGGGGACAGGGACCATTCTACGAGCAGTACTTC
TRBD1 | - | TRBJ1-3 | TRBV6-6 | CASSLRTGAVSGNTIYF | TGTGCCAGCAGTCTCCGGACAGGGGCCGTTTCTGGAAACACCATATATTTT
- | - | TRBJ1-2 | TRBV7-9 | CASSSDSYGYTF | TGTGCCAGCAGCTCCGACAGTTATGGCTACACCTTC
TRBD2 | - | TRBJ2-3 | TRBV7-3 | CASSLTPTSGGGNTQYF | TGTGCCAGCAGCTTAACCCCGACTAGCGGGGGGGGAAATACGCAGTATTTT